Below are 17 T cell receptor beta chains sequenced from a single sample in a study of cytomegalovirus exposure and HLA in healthy donors (dated by TCRdb to about 2017). Library preparation used the immunoSEQ multiplex PCR assay. TCRdb obtained this table from immuneACCESS and retained in-frame rearrangements with V and J assigned. These tables miss some clones; where compared with another copy, unresolved V genes account for less than half of the shortfall, and the remainder is unexplained. The sample has around 130,000 clones on record, about 83% of them singletons. The ten top clones hold 2% to 2.5% of the sample. Source material: PBMCs. These receptors were taken from a woman younger than 45 in good health and CMV-seronegative.

The rearrangement uses TRBV7-6 and TRBJ1-3; unclear D gene. Trimming shortened V by 5 bases and J by 0 bases, and 11 bases separated the two germline ends. The CDR3 loop spans 15 amino acids. Per the germline V gene, CDR1 is SGHVS and CDR2 is FNYEAQ. CDR3 sequence (DNA): TGTGCCAGCAGCGCCAGTGTTTCCTCTGGAAACACCATATATTTT. Residues: CASSASVSSGNTIYF.

V is TRBV30 and J is TRBJ2-1; 8 nucleotides line up with TRBD2. Trimming removed 5 bases from V and 11 bases from J; junction bases left unmatched: 20. The CDR3 covers 16 residues. Germline CDR1 GTSNPN, CDR2 SVGIG (reference sequence). CDR3 bases: TGTGCCTGGGAGCTGGGGATAACTAGCGGTTCGATCCAGCAGTTCTTC. Translating it yields CAWELGITSGSIQQFF. The full variable domain, completed using reference TRBV30 and TRBJ2-1, is SQTIHQWPATLVQPVGSPLSLECTVEGTSNPNLYWYRQAAGRGLQLLFYSVGIGQISSEVPQNLSASRPQDRQFILSSKKLLLSDSGFYLCAWELGITSGSIQQFFGPGTRLTVL.

This chain connects TRBV6-6 to TRBJ2-2, with 9 bases identical to TRBD1. CDR3 length: 15 residues. Per germline, CDR1 MNHNY and CDR2 SVGAGI (reference sequence). Trimming took 6 bases from V and 5 from J; bases not matched to a gene: 7. The CDR3 here is CASRGNRGRTGELFF. The CDR3 DNA sequence: TGTGCCAGCAGGGGTAACAGGGGGCGTACCGGGGAGCTGTTTTTT.

The chain combines TRBV15 with TRBJ1-4; D unresolved. Germline V gene sequence: CDR1 LNHNV, CDR2 YYDKDF (reference sequence). The CDR3 is 16 amino acids. The germline V and J ends were trimmed by 3 bases and 5 bases, with 16 bases remaining between them. CDR3 DNA sequence: TGTGCCACCAGCAGCGGGGAAGGGAGCGGGAATGAAAAACTGTTTTTT. Residues: CATSSGEGSGNEKLFF.

The chain is built from TRBV9 and TRBJ1-4, with 7 bases aligning to TRBD1. The length of the CDR3 is 16 residues. Germline CDR1 reads SGDLS; CDR2 reads YYNGEE. J was trimmed by 3 bases and V by 0 bases; bases with no gene match: 5. As DNA, the CDR3 is TGTGCCAGCAGCGTAGGAGGGGGCAAGGCTAATGAAAAACTGTTTTTT. Translated, it gives CASSVGGGKANEKLFF. Full variable domain (remainder filled in from reference TRBV9 and TRBJ1-4): DSGVTQTPKHLITATGQRVTLRCSPRSGDLSVYWYQQSLDQGLQFLIQYYNGEERAKGNILERFSAQQFPDLHSELNLSSLELGDSALYFCASSVGGGKANEKLFFGSGTQLSVL.

The CDR3 here is CASSNRVGYGYTF. In DNA, the CDR3 is TGTGCCAGCAGTAACAGGGTCGGCTATGGCTACACCTTC. V usage is TRBV27 and J usage is TRBJ1-2; weak D call: TRBD1 (6 bases). This CDR3 spans 13 amino acids. V shed 5 bases and J shed 4 bases, with 11 bases lying between them. The V gene's germline CDR1 is MNHEY and CDR2 SMNVEV (reference sequence).

V is TRBV18 and J is TRBJ2-1; 9 bases are shared with TRBD2. The CDR3 is 20 amino acids. CDR1 KGHSH and CDR2 LQKENI come from the germline V gene. Trimming cost V 1 base and J 5 bases; bases outside gene matches: 18. The CDR3 coding sequence is TGTGCCAGCTCACCACGGCTTATGCGCGCGTCGGCTAGCGGGGACAATGAGCAGTTCTTC. Its translation: CASSPRLMRASASGDNEQFF.

This sequence joins TRBV5-4 and TRBJ1-1, with 8 bases fitting TRBD1. Per germline, CDR1 SGHNT and CDR2 YYREEE (reference sequence). The CDR3 length is 14 residues. After removal of 4 bases from V and 1 base from J, the junction contained 3 bases not matched to a gene. CDR3: CASSGTGSNTEAFF. The CDR3 coding sequence is TGTGCCAGCAGCGGGACAGGTTCGAACACTGAAGCTTTCTTT.

In its sample, this clone was seen once. The genes are TRBV7-9 and TRBJ1-4, with unresolved D. The CDR3 has 19 amino acids. From germline, CDR1 is SEHNR and CDR2 FQNEAQ (reference sequence). The V end was cut by 0 bases, the J end by 4 bases, with 21 bases between. The CDR3 loop reads CASSLAPKASLRGNEKLFF. The CDR3 nucleotides are TGTGCCAGCAGCTTAGCCCCAAAGGCATCCCTACGGGGTAATGAAAAACTGTTTTTT.

The chain links TRBV5-4 to TRBJ1-1; D is perhaps TRBD1 (6 bases). The V gene's germline CDR1 is SGHNT and CDR2 YYREEE (reference sequence). CDR3 length equals 14 residues. Between the trimmed V and J ends, which lost 0 bases and 2 bases, there was a span of 8 bases. In DNA form, the CDR3 reads TGTGCCAGCAGCTTGGACAGGGCCAACACTGAAGCTTTCTTT. Protein: CASSLDRANTEAFF. The full variable domain, its missing parts supplied by reference TRBV5-4 and TRBJ1-1, is ETGVTQSPTHLIKTRGQQVTLRCSSQSGHNTVSWYQQALGQGPQFIFQYYREEENGRGNFPPRFSGLQFPNYSSELNVNALELDDSALYLCASSLDRANTEAFFGQGTRLTVV.

The chain links TRBV18 to TRBJ2-5; 9 bases agree with TRBD2. Germline assignment: CDR1 KGHSH and CDR2 LQKENI. V dropped 0 bases and J dropped 4; count of bases not matched to a gene: 3. CDR3 size: 15 residues. CDR3 in amino acids: CASSPPGLAPETQYF. CDR3 DNA: TGTGCCAGCTCACCACCAGGACTAGCGCCAGAGACCCAGTACTTC. The complete variable domain, with remaining parts taken from reference TRBV18 and TRBJ2-5, reads NAGVMQNPRHLVRRRGQEARLRCSPMKGHSHVYWYRQLPEEGLKFMVYLQKENIIDESGMPKERFSAEFPKEGPSILRIQQVVRGDSAAYFCASSPPGLAPETQYFGPGTRLLVL.

This clone was counted once. CDR3 bases: TGTGCCACCCTCGACGCGGGGGAAGGAACAGATACGCAGTATTTT. Its protein product is CATLDAGEGTDTQYF. V gene TRBV10-3 combines with J gene TRBJ2-3; 7 nucleotides align to TRBD2. The germline gives CDR1 ENHRY, CDR2 SYGVKD. The CDR3 covers 15 residues. Trimming removed 10 bases from V and 3 bases from J; junction bases left unmatched: 13.

V is TRBV19 and J is TRBJ1-1; TRBD1 agrees at 7 bases. CDR3 length equals 19 residues. V trimming: 6 bases; J trimming: 3 bases; junction bases outside the gene matches: 22. Germline V gives CDR1 LNHDA, CDR2 SQIVND (reference sequence). CDR3 amino acids: CASSQAKQGKYWWDTEAFF. The CDR3 nucleotides read TGTGCCAGTAGCCAAGCGAAACAGGGGAAATATTGGTGGGACACTGAAGCTTTCTTT.

V and J are TRBV4-1 and TRBJ2-3, with 8 bases matching TRBD2. Trimming at V came to 6 bases and at J to 6 bases, leaving 2 bases not matched to a gene. From germline, CDR1 is MGHRA and CDR2 YSYEKL. CDR3 length: 12 residues. The CDR3 DNA follows: TGCGCCAGCAGTCTAGCGGGCGATACGCAGTATTTT. It is translated as CASSLAGDTQYF.

The CDR3 loop reads CASSADMYEQYF. CDR3 sequence (DNA): TGTGCCAGCAGCGCGGACATGTACGAGCAGTACTTC. The chain couples TRBV13 to TRBJ2-7; a possible D gene is TRBD1 (5 bases). V lost 5 bases, J lost 4 bases, and 9 bases lay in between. Germline values: CDR1 PRHDT, CDR2 FYEKMQ (reference sequence). This CDR3 comprises 12 residues.

The rearrangement joins TRBV5-4 to TRBJ2-1; 7 positions agree with TRBD1. This CDR3 comprises 17 residues. Germline-derived CDR1 and CDR2 are SGHNT and YYREEE (reference sequence). Trimming removed 2 bases from V and 5 bases from J; junction bases left unmatched: 13. As DNA, the CDR3 is TGTGCCAGCAGCTTAAGCTGGGCCGGGACAGCTGACAATGAGCAGTTCTTC. Translating gives CASSLSWAGTADNEQFF. The full variable domain, in which reference TRBV5-4 and TRBJ2-1 provide the parts outside the CDR3, is ETGVTQSPTHLIKTRGQQVTLRCSSQSGHNTVSWYQQALGQGPQFIFQYYREEENGRGNFPPRFSGLQFPNYSSELNVNALELDDSALYLCASSLSWAGTADNEQFFGPGTRLTVL.

The chain recombines TRBV7-6 with TRBJ2-1; D possibly corresponds to TRBD1 (5 bases). The CDR3 has 14 residues. The V end was cut by 1 base, the J end by 9 bases, with 13 bases between. The V gene's germline CDR1 is SGHVS and CDR2 FNYEAQ. CDR3 bases: TGTGCCAGCAGCTTAGAAACAGGTCCGGGTGAGCAGTTCTTC. Protein: CASSLETGPGEQFF.